The 5 T cell receptor beta chains below all came from one sample that was sequenced in a study of blood T cell repertoires in COVID-19 (dated by TCRdb to about 2020). The library was built by means of the immunoSEQ multiplex PCR assay. TCRdb's version of the immuneACCESS table is confined to in-frame rearrangements and falls short of the full clone set. An unresolved V gene accounts for under half of the shortfall where checked; the remainder is of unknown origin. For this sample there are roughly 310,000 clones; 90% appear just once. The ten largest clones add up to roughly 2.6% of the sample. The material sequenced was PBMCs or T cells enriched from blood (not recorded which). The source of these receptors is a man in his sixties who had recovered from COVID-19.

The V gene is TRBV27, the J gene TRBJ2-7; D might be TRBD2 (7 bases). The V gene's germline CDR1 is MNHEY and CDR2 SMNVEV (reference sequence). CDR3 size: 13 residues. V lost 2 bases and J lost 7, with 12 bases in between. The CDR3 DNA reads TGTGCCAGCAGTTTAGGGGGGGGCAGGGAGCAGTACTTC. Encoded protein: CASSLGGGREQYF.

This chain connects TRBV4-1 to TRBJ2-7; D perhaps matches TRBD1 (5 bases). The germline gives CDR1 MGHRA, CDR2 YSYEKL. The CDR3 is 14 amino acids. V lost 4 bases to trimming and J lost 3 bases, with 13 bases between them. This CDR3 reads CASSLDGQNYEQYF. DNA for the CDR3: TGCGCCAGCAGCCTTGACGGACAAAACTACGAGCAGTACTTC.

V gene TRBV5-1 combines with J gene TRBJ1-2, with TRBD1 identical over 10 bases. CDR1 SGHRS and CDR2 YFSETQ come from the germline V gene. J was trimmed by 4 bases and V by 4 bases; bases with no gene match: 7. The CDR3 contains 15 residues. The CDR3 is CASSTGQGTPYGYTF. The CDR3 region has the DNA TGCGCCAGCAGCACGGGACAGGGGACTCCCTATGGCTACACCTTC.

J is TRBJ2-3 and V is TRBV27; D ambiguous. V was trimmed by 5 bases and J by 2 bases, leaving 8 bases between them. CDR3 length: 13 residues. Germline CDR1 and CDR2: MNHEY and SMNVEV (reference sequence). The CDR3 is CASSPFFTDTQYF. The DNA for the CDR3 is TGTGCCAGCAGTCCTTTCTTCACAGATACGCAGTATTTT.

CDR3 nucleotide sequence: TGTGCCAGCAGCCAAGGACAGGTCACAGATACGCAGTATTTT. Amino acid sequence: CASSQGQVTDTQYF. The chain uses TRBV7-3 and TRBJ2-3; TRBD1 matches at 7 bases. The ends lost 5 bases at V and 2 bases at J; junction bases unmatched: 4. The CDR3 is made up of 14 amino acids. Germline assignment: CDR1 SGHTA and CDR2 FQGTGA.